One and the same sample provided the 13 T cell receptor beta chains below, sequenced in a study of T cells in localized non-small cell lung cancer. Sequenced by immunoSEQ multiplex PCR; TCRdb stores in-frame clones only, minus some. Here the sample spans 25,000 to 35,000 clones, around 82% being singletons. This specimen consisted of peripheral blood mononuclear cells, obtained before any cancer treatment. The receptors come from a man aged 35-75 years with stage III lung adenocarcinoma.

The V call is TRBV14, the J call TRBJ1-1; D uncertain. Germline CDR1 reads SGHDN; CDR2 reads FVKESK. There are 13 residues in the CDR3. V was cut by 4 bases and J by 3 bases, with 9 bases left in between. CDR3 in amino acids: CASSPRIYTEAFF. CDR3 bases: TGTGCCAGCAGCCCGAGAATTTACACTGAAGCTTTCTTT.

The J gene is TRBJ2-7, the V gene TRBV11-2; no clear D gene. This CDR3 is built from 14 residues. The V gene's germline CDR1 is SGHAT and CDR2 FQNNGV. Trimming left V 3 bases short and J 3 bases short, with 12 bases between. This CDR3 is CASSFSTRSYEQYV. The CDR3 DNA sequence: TGTGCCAGCAGCTTTTCCACACGGAGCTACGAGCAGTACGTC.

This clone was recorded a few times. This chain links TRBV7-5 with TRBJ2-2; the tabulated D call, TRBD2, remains unverified against the DNA. TRBV7-5 represents a pseudogene. The CDR3 has 18 amino acids. This CDR3 reads CVRSLGGRGGARTGELFF. CDR3 DNA sequence: TGTGTCAGAAGCTTAGGAGGCCGCGGGGGGGCCCGCACCGGGGAGCTGTTTTTT.

This clone has just a few counts. This chain links TRBV19 with TRBJ1-5, with D possibly TRBD1 on 5 matching bases. V lost 11 bases and J 2 bases, leaving 16 bases between the germline ends. CDR3 length equals 14 residues. From germline, CDR1 is LNHDA and CDR2 SQIVND (reference sequence). The DNA for the CDR3 is TGTGCCTCCAAACGGGACGGCGGCAATCAGCCCCAGCATTTT. Protein product: CASKRDGGNQPQHF.

The rearrangement uses TRBV29-1 and TRBJ2-1; a possible D gene is TRBD1 (6 bases). The CDR3 is 12 residues long. Between the trimmed V and J ends, which lost 6 bases and 7 bases, there was a span of 13 bases. Germline V CDR1 and CDR2: SQVTM, ANQGSEA. CDR3 region: CSVGFRGNEQFF. In DNA, the CDR3 is TGCAGCGTAGGCTTTAGGGGGAATGAGCAGTTCTTC.

This chain joins TRBV19 and TRBJ1-1, with 8 bases fitting TRBD1. Trimming at V came to 5 bases and at J to 4 bases, leaving 6 bases not matched to a gene. The CDR3 is 14 amino acids. Germline lookup yields CDR1 LNHDA and CDR2 SQIVND (reference sequence). CDR3 region: CASSPGQGSTEAFF. The CDR3 region has the DNA TGTGCCAGTAGTCCCGGACAGGGAAGCACTGAAGCTTTCTTT.

The genes are TRBV18 and TRBJ2-7, with D possibly being TRBD2 (5 bases). V was pared by 6 bases and J by 7 bases, with 22 bases between. The V gene's germline CDR1 is KGHSH and CDR2 LQKENI. CDR3 length equals 15 residues. The CDR3 spells CASSQDFGPLLEQYF. DNA of the CDR3: TGTGCCAGCTCCCAGGACTTCGGACCATTGCTTGAGCAGTACTTC.

On this clone: Different DNA sequences within this sample yield the same CDR3. J is TRBJ1-1 and V is TRBV6-6; D is ambiguous. The V end was cut by 6 bases, the J end by 0 bases, with 11 bases between. Germline V gene data show CDR1 as MNHNY and CDR2 as SVGAGI (reference sequence). This CDR3 is 14 amino acids long. In nucleotides, the CDR3 is TGTGCCAGCAGCGCCAGAGGAGTGAACACTGAAGCTTTCTTT. Its translation is CASSARGVNTEAFF.

This chain joins TRBV11-2 and TRBJ2-7; no firm D call. Trimming left V 5 bases short and J 9 bases short, with 14 bases between. Germline V gives CDR1 SGHAT, CDR2 FQNNGV. This CDR3 has 12 amino acids. This CDR3 reads CASSQNTARQYF. Here the CDR3 DNA reads TGTGCCAGCAGCCAGAACACGGCAAGGCAGTACTTC.

The chain recombines TRBV7-8 with TRBJ1-3; D unresolved. The CDR3 loop spans 11 amino acids. V lost 5 bases, J lost 5 bases, and 4 bases lay in between. The germline V gene has CDR1 SGHVS and CDR2 FQNEAQ. The CDR3 here is CASSQRNTIYF. For the CDR3, the DNA is TGTGCCAGCAGCCAGCGAAACACCATATATTTT.

The chain links TRBV5-4 to TRBJ1-1; 7 bases map to TRBD1. V lost 4 bases, J lost 4 bases, and 7 bases stayed unmatched. Germline V gene sequence: CDR1 SGHNT, CDR2 YYREEE (reference sequence). The CDR3 sequence is 14 residues long. The CDR3 sequence: CASSPRQGGTEAFF. CDR3 nucleotide sequence: TGTGCCAGCAGCCCCCGACAGGGCGGCACTGAAGCTTTCTTT.

CDR3 in DNA: TGTGCCATCGGAGGGGTGGGCACTGAAGCTTTCTTT. Its protein is CAIGGVGTEAFF. The rearrangement links TRBV10-3 to TRBJ1-1; tentative D call: TRBD1 (5 bases). This CDR3 has 12 amino acids. The V gene's germline CDR1 is ENHRY and CDR2 SYGVKD. Trimming pared 8 bases from V and 4 bases from J, leaving 11 bases between.

The V call is TRBV27, the J call TRBJ1-4; TRBD1 matches 9 bases. The germline CDR1 and CDR2 sequences are MNHEY and SMNVEV (reference sequence). The J segment lost 6 bases and the V segment lost 6 bases, leaving 11 bases of the junction unmatched. The length of the CDR3 is 16 residues. The DNA for the CDR3 is TGTGCCAGCAGCCCCTACCCGGGACAGGGAGATGAAAAACTGTTTTTT. It codes for CASSPYPGQGDEKLFF.